This T cell receptor (beta chain) was documented in a study of cytomegalovirus exposure and HLA in healthy donors. Study summary: From about 170 million T cells, an earlier analysis saw 110 million or so unique TCR beta sequences.

Regarding this clone: The antigen is undetermined.

The PCR was carried out with 60 Vbeta primers and 13 Jbeta primers. Method: immunoSEQ multiplex PCR; TCRdb's copy keeps in-frame clones and lacks some. The table records about 140,000 clones, 70% to 80% of them present only once. The V segment lost 5 bases and the J segment 6 bases; nucleotides outside the gene matches: 5. Germline lookup yields CDR1 SEHNR and CDR2 FQNEAQ (reference sequence). The CDR3 covers 15 residues. Study-wide results and caveats: In a later analysis, most CMV-associated TCR beta chains appeared HLA-restricted. The only immune exposure information that was available was CMV serostatus.

The sequencing sample was made of PBMCs. This receptor was taken from a female donor in good health and CMV-seronegative. The chain links TRBV7-9 to TRBJ2-2; 11 nucleotides align to TRBD1. The CDR3: CASSRTGGMAGELFF. The CDR3, as DNA: TGTGCCAGCAGCAGGACAGGGGGCATGGCCGGGGAGCTGTTTTTT.